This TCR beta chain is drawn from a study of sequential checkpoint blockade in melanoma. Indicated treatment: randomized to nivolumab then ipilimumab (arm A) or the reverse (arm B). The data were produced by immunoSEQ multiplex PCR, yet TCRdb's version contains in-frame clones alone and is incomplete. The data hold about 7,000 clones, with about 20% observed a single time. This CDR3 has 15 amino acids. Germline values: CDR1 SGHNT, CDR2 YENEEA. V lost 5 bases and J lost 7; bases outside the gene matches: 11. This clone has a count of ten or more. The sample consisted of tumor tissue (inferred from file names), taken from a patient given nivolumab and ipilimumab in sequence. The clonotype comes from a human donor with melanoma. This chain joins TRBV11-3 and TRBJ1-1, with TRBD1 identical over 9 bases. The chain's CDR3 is CASSVQQGARGEAFF. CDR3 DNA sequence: TGTGCCAGCAGCGTCCAACAGGGGGCGCGTGGTGAAGCTTTCTTT.